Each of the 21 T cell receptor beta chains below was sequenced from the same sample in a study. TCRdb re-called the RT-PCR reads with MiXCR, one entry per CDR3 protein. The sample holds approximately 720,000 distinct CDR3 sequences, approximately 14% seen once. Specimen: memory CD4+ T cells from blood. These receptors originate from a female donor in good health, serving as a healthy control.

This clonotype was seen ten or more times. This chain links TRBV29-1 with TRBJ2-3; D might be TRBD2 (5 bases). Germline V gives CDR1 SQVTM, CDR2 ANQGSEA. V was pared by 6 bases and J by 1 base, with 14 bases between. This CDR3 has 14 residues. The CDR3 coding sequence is TGCAGCGTCCTTACTAGGGCGGGCACAGATACGCAGTATTTT. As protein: CSVLTRAGTDTQYF.

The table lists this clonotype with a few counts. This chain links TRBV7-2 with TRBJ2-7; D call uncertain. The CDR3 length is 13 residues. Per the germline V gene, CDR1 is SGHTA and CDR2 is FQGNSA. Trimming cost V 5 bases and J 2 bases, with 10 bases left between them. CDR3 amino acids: CASSARVPYEQYF. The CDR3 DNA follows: TGTGCCAGCAGCGCCCGGGTCCCCTACGAGCAGTACTTC.

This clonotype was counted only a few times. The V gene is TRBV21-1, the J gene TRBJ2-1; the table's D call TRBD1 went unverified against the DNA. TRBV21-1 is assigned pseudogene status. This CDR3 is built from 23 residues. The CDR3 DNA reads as TGTGCCAGCAGCAACCCGTCGGGACAAGACCCTGTCAGCCCCATAGCTTTGAACAATGAGCAGTTCTTC. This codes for CASSNPSGQDPVSPIALNNEQFF.

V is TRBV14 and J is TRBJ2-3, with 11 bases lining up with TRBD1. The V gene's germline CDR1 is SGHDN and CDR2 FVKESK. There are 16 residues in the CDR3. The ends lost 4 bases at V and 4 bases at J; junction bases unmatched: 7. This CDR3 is CASSPLGQGAADTQYF. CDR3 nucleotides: TGTGCCAGCAGCCCCCTCGGACAGGGGGCCGCAGATACGCAGTATTTT.

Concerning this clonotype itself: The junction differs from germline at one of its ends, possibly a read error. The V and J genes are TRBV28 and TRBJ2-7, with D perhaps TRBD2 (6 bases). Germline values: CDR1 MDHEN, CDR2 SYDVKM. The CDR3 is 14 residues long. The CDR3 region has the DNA TGTGCCGCCACCGGCGGGAATAGAGACTACGATCAGTACTTC. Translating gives CAATGGNRDYDQYF.

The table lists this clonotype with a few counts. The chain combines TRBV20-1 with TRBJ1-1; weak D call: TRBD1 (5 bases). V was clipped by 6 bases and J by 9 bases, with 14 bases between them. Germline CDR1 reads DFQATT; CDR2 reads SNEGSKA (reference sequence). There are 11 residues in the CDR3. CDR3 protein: CSAKGDGKAFF. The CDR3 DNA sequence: TGCAGTGCAAAAGGGGACGGGAAAGCTTTCTTT.

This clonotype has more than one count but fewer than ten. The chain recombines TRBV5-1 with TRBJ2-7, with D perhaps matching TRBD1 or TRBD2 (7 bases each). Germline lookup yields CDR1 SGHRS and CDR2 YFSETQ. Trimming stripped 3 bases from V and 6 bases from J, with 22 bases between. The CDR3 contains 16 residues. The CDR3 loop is CASSWGEGQRNPEQYF. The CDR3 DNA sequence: TGCGCCAGCAGCTGGGGGGAGGGACAGCGCAATCCCGAGCAGTACTTC. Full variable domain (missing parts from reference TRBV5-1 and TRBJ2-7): KAGVTQTPRYLIKTRGQQVTLSCSPISGHRSVSWYQQTPGQGLQFLFEYFSETQRNKGNFPGRFSGRQFSNSRSEMNVSTLELGDSALYLCASSWGEGQRNPEQYFGPGTRLTVT.

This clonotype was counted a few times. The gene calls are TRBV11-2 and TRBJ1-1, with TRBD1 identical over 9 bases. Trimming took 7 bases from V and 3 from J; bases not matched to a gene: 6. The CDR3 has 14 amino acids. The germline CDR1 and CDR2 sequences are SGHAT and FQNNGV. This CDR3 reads CASTRDRDDTEAFF. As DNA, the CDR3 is TGTGCCAGCACCCGGGACAGGGATGACACTGAAGCTTTCTTT.

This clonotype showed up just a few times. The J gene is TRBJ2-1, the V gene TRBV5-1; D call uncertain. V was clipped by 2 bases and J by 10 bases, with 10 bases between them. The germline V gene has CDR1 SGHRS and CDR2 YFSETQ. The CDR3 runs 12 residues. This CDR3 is CASSFLGEEQFF. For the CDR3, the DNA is TGCGCCAGCAGCTTTCTGGGTGAAGAGCAGTTCTTC.

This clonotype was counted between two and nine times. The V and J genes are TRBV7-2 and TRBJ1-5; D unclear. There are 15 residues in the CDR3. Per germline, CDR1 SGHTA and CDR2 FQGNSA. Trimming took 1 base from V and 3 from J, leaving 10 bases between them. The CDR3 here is CASSLGVSPNQPQHF. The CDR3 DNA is TGTGCCAGCAGCTTAGGCGTTTCCCCCAATCAGCCCCAGCATTTT. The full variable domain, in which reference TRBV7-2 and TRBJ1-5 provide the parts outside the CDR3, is GAGVSQSPSNKVTEKGKDVELRCDPISGHTALYWYRQSLGQGLEFLIYFQGNSAPDKSGLPSDRFSAERTGGSVSTLTIQRTQQEDSAVYLCASSLGVSPNQPQHFGDGTRLSIL.

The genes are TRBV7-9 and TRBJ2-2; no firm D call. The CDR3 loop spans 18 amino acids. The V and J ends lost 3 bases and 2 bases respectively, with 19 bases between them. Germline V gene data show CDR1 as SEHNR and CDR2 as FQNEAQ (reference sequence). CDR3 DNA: TGTGCCAGCAGCTTTTACCCCCCTTTCTGGTCAAACACCGGGGAGCTGTTTTTT. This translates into CASSFYPPFWSNTGELFF.

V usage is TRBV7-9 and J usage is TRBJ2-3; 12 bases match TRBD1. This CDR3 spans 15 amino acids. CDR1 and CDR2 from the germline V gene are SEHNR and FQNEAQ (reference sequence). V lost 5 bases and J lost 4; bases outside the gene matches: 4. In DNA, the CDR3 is TGTGCCAGCAGCCGGGACAGGGGGCGATCAGATACGCAGTATTTT. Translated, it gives CASSRDRGRSDTQYF.

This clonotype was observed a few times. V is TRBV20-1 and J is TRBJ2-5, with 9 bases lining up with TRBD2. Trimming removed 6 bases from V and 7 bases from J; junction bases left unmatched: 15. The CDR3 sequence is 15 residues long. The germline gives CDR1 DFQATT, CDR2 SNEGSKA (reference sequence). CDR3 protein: CSASPGGSGGRTQYF. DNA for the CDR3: TGCAGTGCCTCCCCGGGGGGGAGCGGGGGGAGGACCCAGTACTTC.

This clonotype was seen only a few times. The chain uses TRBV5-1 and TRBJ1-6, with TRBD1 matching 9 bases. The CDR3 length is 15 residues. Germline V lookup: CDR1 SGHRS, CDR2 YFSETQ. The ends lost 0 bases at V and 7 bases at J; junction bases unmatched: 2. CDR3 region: CASSLDGTGNSPLHF. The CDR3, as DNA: TGCGCCAGCAGCTTGGACGGGACAGGGAATTCACCCCTCCACTTT.

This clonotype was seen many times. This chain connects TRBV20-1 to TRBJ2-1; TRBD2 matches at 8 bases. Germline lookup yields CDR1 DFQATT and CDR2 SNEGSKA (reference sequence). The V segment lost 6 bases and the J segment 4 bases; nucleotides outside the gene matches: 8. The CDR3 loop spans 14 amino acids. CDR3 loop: CSAKPLAGYNEQFF. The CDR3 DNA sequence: TGCAGTGCCAAGCCGCTAGCGGGTTACAATGAGCAGTTCTTC.

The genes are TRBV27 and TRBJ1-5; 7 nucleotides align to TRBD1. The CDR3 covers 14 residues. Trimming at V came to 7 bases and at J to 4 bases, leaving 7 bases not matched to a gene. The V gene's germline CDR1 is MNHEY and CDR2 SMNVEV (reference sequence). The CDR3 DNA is TGTGCCAGCAACCCGGGACAGAAGAATCAGCCCCAGCATTTT. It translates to CASNPGQKNQPQHF.

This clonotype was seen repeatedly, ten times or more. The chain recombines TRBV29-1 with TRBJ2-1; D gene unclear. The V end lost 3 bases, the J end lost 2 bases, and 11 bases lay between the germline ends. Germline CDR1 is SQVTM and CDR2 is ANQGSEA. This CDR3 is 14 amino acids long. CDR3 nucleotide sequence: TGCAGCGTTGATGGGGATTTCACCTACAATGAGCAGTTCTTC. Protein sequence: CSVDGDFTYNEQFF.

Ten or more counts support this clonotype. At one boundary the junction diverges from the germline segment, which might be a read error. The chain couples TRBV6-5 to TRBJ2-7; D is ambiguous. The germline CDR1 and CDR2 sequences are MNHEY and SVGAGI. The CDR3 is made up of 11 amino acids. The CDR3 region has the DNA TGTGCCAGCAGTTACTTTTACGAGCAGTATTTC. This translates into CASSYFYEQYF.

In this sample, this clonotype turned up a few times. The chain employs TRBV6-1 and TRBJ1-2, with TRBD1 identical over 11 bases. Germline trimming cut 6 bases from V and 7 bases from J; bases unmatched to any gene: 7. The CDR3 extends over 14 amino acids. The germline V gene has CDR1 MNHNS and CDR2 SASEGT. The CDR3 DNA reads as TGTGCCAGCAGGGACAGGGGGCTTGCGGTTGGCTACACCTTC. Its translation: CASRDRGLAVGYTF.

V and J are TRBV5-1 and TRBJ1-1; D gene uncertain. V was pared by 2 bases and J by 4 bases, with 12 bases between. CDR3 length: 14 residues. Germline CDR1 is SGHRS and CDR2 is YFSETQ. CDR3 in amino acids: CASSFQAPGTEAFF. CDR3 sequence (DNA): TGCGCCAGCAGCTTTCAGGCCCCAGGCACTGAAGCTTTCTTT.

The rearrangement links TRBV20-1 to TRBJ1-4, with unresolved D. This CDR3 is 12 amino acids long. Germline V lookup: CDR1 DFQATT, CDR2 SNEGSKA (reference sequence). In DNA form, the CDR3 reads TGCAGCTTGGCGACAACTAATGAAAAACTGTTTTTT. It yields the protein CSLATTNEKLFF.